This is a list of T cell receptor beta chains from one sample in a study of cytomegalovirus exposure and HLA in healthy donors. The method was immunoSEQ multiplex PCR; TCRdb's version includes in-frame clones alone and lacks a portion of them. The sample consists of 130,000 or so clones, about 70% of them appearing once. The specimen sequenced was PBMCs. The receptors were sampled from a middle-aged woman in good health and CMV-seronegative. Each CDR3 is given with its conserved first and last residue. The order of the fields is V gene, D gene, J gene, CDR3 DNA, CDR3 protein. D genes are given only for firm matches.

>TRBV6-6|TRBD2|TRBJ2-7
TGTGCCAGCAGTTTGGGACTATACTACGAGCAGTACTTC
CASSLGLYYEQYF
>TRBV4-1|TRBD1|TRBJ1-2
TGCGCCAGCAGCCCGACAGGGTCTGGAGGCTATGGCTACACCTTC
CASSPTGSGGYGYTF
>TRBV15|NA|TRBJ1-1
TGTGCCACCAGCAGGATATCGGACATCACTGAAGCTTTCTTT
CATSRISDITEAFF
>TRBV5-1|TRBD1|TRBJ2-7
TGCGCCAGCAGCCTGGGACAGTCGTTGGGGCTATCCTCCTACGAGCAGTACTTC
CASSLGQSLGLSSYEQYF
>TRBV9|TRBD1|TRBJ1-1
TGTGCCAGCAGCAGGGACAGGTACGACACTGAAGTTTTCTTT
CASSRDRYDTEVFF
>TRBV15|TRBD1|TRBJ1-2
TGTGCCACCAGCACACGACGGACAGGGGATGGCTACACCTTC
CATSTRRTGDGYTF
>TRBV18|TRBD1|TRBJ1-1
TGTGCCAGCTCTCTTGGACAGGCGGGAACAACTGAAGCTTTCTTT
CASSLGQAGTTEAFF
>TRBV27|TRBD1|TRBJ1-2
TGTGCCAGCAGTTCTACCGGGACAGGGGAAGGAAACTATGGCTACACCTTC
CASSSTGTGEGNYGYTF
>TRBV30|NA|TRBJ1-1
TGTGCCTGGAGTGGTAGACAGGAAGCTTTCTTT
CAWSGRQEAFF
>TRBV14|NA|TRBJ1-6
TGTGCCAGCAGCCAAGGCTGGGGCCAAGGAACTTCACCCCTCCACTTT
CASSQGWGQGTSPLHF
>TRBV29-1|NA|TRBJ2-5
TGCAGCGTTTCCGGACTGCCCCCTCGGGAGGAGACCCAGTACTTC
CSVSGLPPREETQYF